This T cell receptor (beta chain) appears in the sequencing data of a study of T cell responses to AZD1222 COVID-19 vaccine. Whole-study findings and limits: Vaccine-associated CD4 TCRs spanned spike, dominant at 160-218 and 743-854. Clonal diversity may have been underestimated in mostly white British donors.

The table came from immunoSEQ multiplex PCR; TCRdb's copy has only in-frame clones and leaves some out. The table has about 110,000 clones, 92% seen once. V was shortened by 0 bases and J by 8 bases, with 17 bases between the two germline ends. The germline gives CDR1 MRHNA, CDR2 SNTAGT. The CDR3 consists of 16 residues. Analysis merged second doses at about 4 or about 12 weeks. In the case of this clone: Its matching antigen is unknown.

V usage is TRBV6-4 and J usage is TRBJ2-1; D may be TRBD2 (7 bases). The sample in question was peripheral blood, obtained 28 days after the second AZD1222 dose. The receptor's source is an adult who received the AZD1222 COVID-19 vaccine. The CDR3 region is CASSDSRGRGRDEQFF. In DNA, the CDR3 is TGTGCCAGCAGTGACTCGAGGGGGAGGGGAAGGGATGAGCAGTTCTTC.